A single sample gave rise to the 20 T cell receptor beta chains below, sequenced in a study of OX40 agonist ivuxolimab in advanced cancers. Produced via immunoSEQ multiplex PCR; TCRdb's table is partial and in-frame only. The data hold 55,000 to 65,000 clones, with 85% observed a single time. Source: CD4+ or CD8+ T cells sorted from blood, taken in a trial of the OX40 agonist ivuxolimab. These receptors all stem from an adult with an advanced solid tumor such as melanoma, head and neck, liver or kidney cancer.

Note on this clone: One end of the junction does not line up with germline, which may come from a read error. The chain recombines TRBV7-7 with TRBJ2-5; D gene uncertain. Germline V lookup: CDR1 SSHAT, CDR2 FNYEAQ (reference sequence). The CDR3 consists of 13 residues. The CDR3 loop is CASSFFWAETQYF. The CDR3 nucleotides read TGTGCTAGCAGCTTTTTTTGGGCAGAGACCCAGTACTTC.

The V call is TRBV21-1, the J call TRBJ2-5. TRBV21-1 is assigned pseudogene status. The CDR3 is made up of 15 amino acids. Written as DNA, the CDR3 is TGTGCCAGCACATTCCTCGTGGCGTACCAAGAGACCCAGTACTTC. Its translation: CASTFLVAYQETQYF.

The V gene is TRBV5-1, the J gene TRBJ1-2; D remains ambiguous. Deletions cut 0 bases from V and 6 bases from J, with 12 bases between. Germline V gene data show CDR1 as SGHRS and CDR2 as YFSETQ. This CDR3 is 14 amino acids long. In DNA, the CDR3 is TGCGCCAGCAGCTTGGTAGGGCCGAGCCATGGCTACACCTTC. It encodes CASSLVGPSHGYTF.

The V and J genes are TRBV2 and TRBJ2-3, with 9 bases aligning to TRBD1. Germline lookup yields CDR1 SNHLY and CDR2 FYNNEI. The CDR3 totals 14 residues. With 5 bases clipped from V and 5 bases from J, the junction kept 5 bases outside the gene matches. The CDR3 region has the DNA TGTGCCAGCAGTTGGACAGGGGTGGGAGATACGCAGTATTTT. Amino acids: CASSWTGVGDTQYF.

The chain is built from TRBV2 and TRBJ1-5; 7 positions agree with TRBD1. The J segment lost 5 bases and the V segment lost 8 bases, leaving 9 bases of the junction unmatched. This CDR3 is built from 14 residues. The germline V gene has CDR1 SNHLY and CDR2 FYNNEI. The CDR3 spells CASGRETGDQPQHF. The CDR3 nucleotides are TGTGCCAGCGGGAGGGAAACAGGGGATCAGCCCCAGCATTTT.

This rearrangement joins TRBV27 to TRBJ2-5; the match to TRBD1 covers 8 bases. V was clipped by 4 bases and J by 11 bases; unmatched bases: 9. Germline V gene data show CDR1 as MNHEY and CDR2 as SMNVEV (reference sequence). This CDR3 has 13 residues. CDR3 protein: CASSSQGAREQYF. DNA for the CDR3: TGTGCCAGCAGTTCCCAGGGGGCACGGGAGCAGTACTTC.

The rearrangement links TRBV18 to TRBJ2-3, with D unresolved. The germline gives CDR1 KGHSH, CDR2 LQKENI. Trimming shortened V by 0 bases and J by 2 bases, and 6 bases separated the two germline ends. The CDR3 spans 14 residues. The CDR3: CASSPPSNTDTQYF. The CDR3 region has the DNA TGTGCCAGCTCACCACCTTCCAACACAGATACGCAGTATTTT.

V is TRBV15 and J is TRBJ1-3; D perhaps matches TRBD1 (5 bases). Germline assignment: CDR1 LNHNV and CDR2 YYDKDF (reference sequence). Deletions cut 11 bases from V and 2 bases from J, with 10 bases between. This CDR3 region has 12 residues. The CDR3 sequence is CAASGAGNTIYF. For the CDR3, the DNA is TGTGCCGCATCGGGGGCTGGAAACACCATATATTTT.

This clone has a handful of counts. This specimen includes other DNA sequences encoding the same CDR3. The rearrangement uses TRBV11-2 and TRBJ1-4; the D is unclear. The CDR3 runs to 13 residues. V dropped 0 bases and J dropped 10 bases, with 9 bases sitting between them. Germline V lookup: CDR1 SGHAT, CDR2 FQNNGV. CDR3 bases: TGTGCCAGCAGCTTAGATTTAACGGGAAAACTGTTTTTT. The encoded protein is CASSLDLTGKLFF.

CDR3 loop: CASSRRRAQETQYF. As DNA, the CDR3 is TGTGCCAGCAGTCGAAGGAGGGCGCAAGAGACCCAGTACTTC. This rearrangement joins TRBV9 to TRBJ2-5; TRBD2 might be the D (6 bases). There are 14 residues in the CDR3. V was clipped by 5 bases and J by 2 bases, with 13 bases between them. CDR1 is SGDLS and CDR2 is YYNGEE in the germline V gene. The complete variable domain, with remaining parts taken from reference TRBV9 and TRBJ2-5, reads DSGVTQTPKHLITATGQRVTLRCSPRSGDLSVYWYQQSLDQGLQFLIQYYNGEERAKGNILERFSAQQFPDLHSELNLSSLELGDSALYFCASSRRRAQETQYFGPGTRLLVL.

The V gene is TRBV9, the J gene TRBJ1-3; no clear D gene. The CDR3 loop spans 17 amino acids. The germline gives CDR1 SGDLS, CDR2 YYNGEE. Trimming took 0 bases from V and 0 from J, leaving 13 bases between them. The CDR3 reads CASSVELPRNSGNTIYF. The CDR3 nucleotides are TGTGCCAGCAGCGTAGAACTTCCCAGGAACTCTGGAAACACCATATATTTT.

This clone was counted between two and nine times. This sequence joins TRBV2 and TRBJ2-5; 7 bases match TRBD2. V gave up 6 bases and J gave up 7 bases; unmatched junction bases: 11. Germline-derived CDR1 and CDR2 are SNHLY and FYNNEI. This CDR3 has 14 residues. In DNA form, the CDR3 reads TGTGCCAGCAGCAGCGGGGTGTTGACGGGGACCCAGTACTTC. Its translation: CASSSGVLTGTQYF. Using reference TRBV2 and TRBJ2-5 for the parts outside the CDR3, the full variable domain is EPEVTQTPSHQVTQMGQEVILRCVPISNHLYFYWYRQILGQKVEFLVSFYNNEISEKSEIFDDQFSVERPDGSNFTLKIRSTKLEDSAMYFCASSSGVLTGTQYFGPGTRLLVL.

The sample holds one count of this clone. DNA for the CDR3: TGTGCCACCACGGGGGCCACTAACTATGGCTACACCTTC. Translation gives CATTGATNYGYTF. The chain carries TRBV6-5 and TRBJ1-2, with D possibly being TRBD1 (6 bases). This CDR3 is built from 13 residues. Germline CDR1 MNHEY, CDR2 SVGAGI. The V end was cut by 10 bases, the J end by 0 bases, with 12 bases between.

The chain uses TRBV18 and TRBJ1-4, with 7 bases lining up with TRBD1. V lost 0 bases and J lost 4; bases outside the gene matches: 2. The CDR3 is made up of 15 amino acids. Germline CDR1 reads KGHSH; CDR2 reads LQKENI. The CDR3 nucleotides are TGTGCCAGCTCACCACCGGGACAGCTTAATGAAAAACTGTTTTTT. It translates to CASSPPGQLNEKLFF.

This chain links TRBV6-1 with TRBJ2-6, with D unclear. The germline CDR1 and CDR2 sequences are MNHNS and SASEGT. The CDR3 loop spans 14 amino acids. Trimming took 8 bases from V and 0 from J, leaving 8 bases between them. CDR3 amino acids: CASSLNSGANVLTF. The CDR3, as DNA: TGTGCCAGCTCCCTCAACTCTGGGGCCAACGTCCTGACTTTC.

In this sample, this clone turned up once. V is TRBV5-1 and J is TRBJ2-7; D unresolved. Germline V lookup: CDR1 SGHRS, CDR2 YFSETQ. The CDR3 runs to 12 residues. V lost 4 bases, J lost 3 bases, and 8 bases lay in between. CDR3 amino acids: CASSRDNYEQYF. DNA of the CDR3: TGCGCCAGCAGCAGAGACAACTACGAGCAGTACTTC.

V gene TRBV19 combines with J gene TRBJ1-2; D is possibly TRBD1 (6 bases). Trimming took 5 bases from V and 0 from J, leaving 16 bases between them. Germline CDR1 reads LNHDA; CDR2 reads SQIVND (reference sequence). The CDR3 is 16 amino acids. CDR3 nucleotides: TGTGCCAGTAGTGTGGGATGGCAGGGGTCTAACTATGGCTACACCTTC. Protein: CASSVGWQGSNYGYTF.

The CDR3 protein is CASIKGGNTEAFF. For the CDR3, the DNA is TGTGCCAGCATTAAGGGGGGGAACACTGAAGCTTTCTTT. V usage is TRBV28 and J usage is TRBJ1-1, with D perhaps TRBD1 (6 bases). V shed 7 bases and J shed 1 base, with 10 bases lying between them. The germline CDR1 and CDR2 sequences are MDHEN and SYDVKM. This CDR3 has 13 amino acids. Full variable domain (outside the CDR3, taken from reference TRBV28 and TRBJ1-1): DVKVTQSSRYLVKRTGEKVFLECVQDMDHENMFWYRQDPGLGLRLIYFSYDVKMKEKGDIPEGYSVSREKKERFSLILESASTNQTSMYLCASIKGGNTEAFFGQGTRLTVV.

The J gene is TRBJ1-4, the V gene TRBV30, with D perhaps TRBD1 (5 bases). The CDR3 has 17 residues. The V end was cut by 1 base, the J end by 2 bases, with 17 bases between. CDR1 GTSNPN and CDR2 SVGIG come from the germline V gene (reference sequence). CDR3 sequence reads: CAWSDRTGPGTNEKLFF. The DNA of the CDR3 is TGTGCCTGGAGTGACCGAACAGGTCCCGGGACTAATGAAAAACTGTTTTTT. The full variable domain, with the rest looked up from reference TRBV30 and TRBJ1-4, is SQTIHQWPATLVQPVGSPLSLECTVEGTSNPNLYWYRQAAGRGLQLLFYSVGIGQISSEVPQNLSASRPQDRQFILSSKKLLLSDSGFYLCAWSDRTGPGTNEKLFFGSGTQLSVL.

A remark on this clone: Other DNA sequences in the sample encode the same CDR3. The rearrangement links TRBV5-1 to TRBJ2-3; D is possibly TRBD1 (6 bases). Trimming shortened V by 2 bases and J by 3 bases, and 7 bases separated the two germline ends. CDR1 is SGHRS, CDR2 YFSETQ, per germline. There are 13 residues in the CDR3. This CDR3 reads CASSLGGTDTQYF. The DNA for the CDR3 is TGCGCCAGCAGCTTAGGGGGAACAGATACGCAGTATTTT. Together with reference TRBV5-1 and TRBJ2-3, the CDR3 gives the full variable domain: KAGVTQTPRYLIKTRGQQVTLSCSPISGHRSVSWYQQTPGQGLQFLFEYFSETQRNKGNFPGRFSGRQFSNSRSEMNVSTLELGDSALYLCASSLGGTDTQYFGPGTRLTVL.